The 17 T cell receptor beta chains in this list originate from one sample, sequenced in a study of shared clonotypes between healthy human individuals. Only in-frame clones appear in the TCRdb table, and some are missing; sequencing was by immunoSEQ multiplex PCR. The profile shows 1,400,000 or so clones, 98% of them singletons. Material: naive CD4+ T cells sorted from blood. Subset here: CD45RA+ positively selected. Receptors originate from a man younger than 45 in good health.

The chain employs TRBV6-1 and TRBJ2-7; tentatively, D is TRBD2 (5 bases). The CDR3 extends over 14 amino acids. The ends were cut back, 3 bases at V and 3 bases at J, with 12 bases in the middle. CDR1 is MNHNS, CDR2 SASEGT, per germline. The CDR3: CASSESGLNYEQYF. CDR3 bases: TGTGCCAGCAGTGAGAGTGGACTTAACTACGAGCAGTACTTC.

The CDR3 DNA is TGCGCCAGCAGCTTGGAGGGGACAGGGGGAGGCTACACCTTC. Translation: CASSLEGTGGGYTF. The V gene is TRBV5-1, the J gene TRBJ1-2; 11 bases agree with TRBD1. The V and J ends lost 0 bases and 8 bases, in that order; junction bases with no gene match: 3. Germline CDR1 and CDR2: SGHRS and YFSETQ. This CDR3 comprises 14 residues. Supplemented by reference TRBV5-1 and TRBJ1-2, the full variable domain reads KAGVTQTPRYLIKTRGQQVTLSCSPISGHRSVSWYQQTPGQGLQFLFEYFSETQRNKGNFPGRFSGRQFSNSRSEMNVSTLELGDSALYLCASSLEGTGGGYTFGSGTRLTVV.

The V and J genes are TRBV29-1 and TRBJ2-2; D is undetermined. Trimming shortened V by 4 bases and J by 0 bases, and 9 bases separated the two germline ends. The CDR3 totals 14 residues. CDR1 SQVTM and CDR2 ANQGSEA come from the germline V gene. The CDR3 spells CSVVGASNTGELFF. As DNA, the CDR3 is TGCAGCGTTGTTGGTGCCTCGAACACCGGGGAGCTGTTTTTT.

This clone was seen once. The gene calls are TRBV5-1 and TRBJ1-1, with unresolved D. The CDR3 totals 15 residues. The germline gives CDR1 SGHRS, CDR2 YFSETQ. Trimming removed 0 bases at V and 5 bases at J, with 14 bases between. DNA for the CDR3: TGCGCCAGCAGCTTGGCCTCGTCACCGAGGACTGAAGCTTTCTTT. As protein: CASSLASSPRTEAFF. Combining the CDR3 with reference TRBV5-1 and TRBJ1-1 gives the whole variable domain KAGVTQTPRYLIKTRGQQVTLSCSPISGHRSVSWYQQTPGQGLQFLFEYFSETQRNKGNFPGRFSGRQFSNSRSEMNVSTLELGDSALYLCASSLASSPRTEAFFGQGTRLTVV.

The rearrangement uses TRBV25-1 and TRBJ1-5, with D possibly matching TRBD1 (5 bases). Trimming took 4 bases from V and 6 from J, leaving 16 bases between them. Germline loops: CDR1 MGHDK, CDR2 SYGVNS. There are 15 residues in the CDR3. The CDR3 DNA reads as TGTGCCAGCAGTGGAGCGGGACTAGGCAGTCAGCCCCAGCATTTT. Its protein is CASSGAGLGSQPQHF.

This chain links TRBV5-5 with TRBJ2-7; 9 positions agree with TRBD1. The V gene end was trimmed by 3 bases and the J gene end by 6 bases; junction bases not matched to a gene: 1. This CDR3 spans 12 amino acids. The germline V gene has CDR1 SGHKS and CDR2 YYEKEE (reference sequence). CDR3 bases: TGTGCCAGCAGCTGGACAGGGGCCGAGCAGTACTTC. It codes for CASSWTGAEQYF.

The CDR3: CASSLGKTYEQYF. Here the CDR3 DNA reads TGCGCCAGCAGCTTGGGAAAAACCTACGAGCAGTACTTC. The gene calls are TRBV5-1 and TRBJ2-7, with D unclear. The CDR3 is 13 amino acids. Trimming shortened V by 0 bases and J by 2 bases, and 6 bases separated the two germline ends. Germline CDR1 is SGHRS and CDR2 is YFSETQ.

This clone was detected once. The chain links TRBV7-3 to TRBJ2-1; D is ambiguous. The CDR3 is made up of 13 amino acids. The germline gives CDR1 SGHTA, CDR2 FQGTGA. V lost 0 bases to trimming and J lost 7 bases, with 7 bases between them. CDR3 sequence reads: CASSLTGLNEQFF. As DNA, the CDR3 is TGTGCCAGCAGCTTAACCGGGTTGAATGAGCAGTTCTTC.

As regards this clone: Other DNA sequences in this sample translate to the same CDR3. In DNA form, the CDR3 reads TGTGCCAGCTCCCCGGGGTACGAGCAGTACTTC. Translated, it gives CASSPGYEQYF. The J gene is TRBJ2-7, the V gene TRBV18; tentative D call: TRBD2 (5 bases). V was shortened by 6 bases and J by 4 bases, with 7 bases between the two germline ends. The CDR3 contains 11 residues. Germline V gene lookup returns CDR1 KGHSH and CDR2 LQKENI.

Notes on this clone: The same CDR3 arises from other DNA sequences in this sample as well. The chain couples TRBV6-5 to TRBJ2-7; D possibly matches TRBD1 or TRBD2 (5 bases each). Germline V gene data show CDR1 as MNHEY and CDR2 as SVGAGI. Trimming took off 4 bases at V and 2 bases at J, with 12 bases between the two ends. This CDR3 has 14 residues. The CDR3 spells CASSFTGATYEQYF. CDR3 DNA: TGTGCCAGCAGTTTCACCGGGGCTACCTACGAGCAGTACTTC.

This chain links TRBV18 with TRBJ2-7; 13 nucleotides line up with TRBD2. The CDR3 consists of 17 residues. Germline V gene sequence: CDR1 KGHSH, CDR2 LQKENI. The V gene end was trimmed by 2 bases and the J gene end by 7 bases; junction bases not matched to a gene: 11. CDR3 loop: CASSPRLAGGTSGEQYF. As DNA, the CDR3 is TGTGCCAGCTCACCAAGACTAGCGGGAGGAACCTCCGGTGAGCAGTACTTC.

This chain joins TRBV5-5 and TRBJ1-4; no firm D call. The CDR3 covers 14 residues. With 2 bases removed from V and 8 bases from J, the gap between germline ends came to 13 bases. Germline V gene lookup returns CDR1 SGHKS and CDR2 YYEKEE (reference sequence). CDR3 in amino acids: CASSFPGRKEKLFF. The CDR3 region has the DNA TGTGCCAGCAGCTTTCCCGGGAGGAAAGAAAAACTGTTTTTT.

This rearrangement joins TRBV5-1 to TRBJ2-7; the match to TRBD1 covers 9 bases. Germline trimming cut 4 bases from V and 4 bases from J; bases unmatched to any gene: 6. Germline V gives CDR1 SGHRS, CDR2 YFSETQ. The length of the CDR3 is 14 residues. The CDR3 nucleotides read TGCGCCAGCAGCGCCGGGACAGGGATTTACGAGCAGTACTTC. Residues: CASSAGTGIYEQYF.

This sequence joins TRBV19 and TRBJ2-3, with 10 bases identical to TRBD2. The CDR3 contains 15 residues. Germline trimming cut 9 bases from V and 3 bases from J; bases unmatched to any gene: 9. Germline CDR1 reads LNHDA; CDR2 reads SQIVND (reference sequence). The CDR3: CASTPTGLATDTQYF. CDR3 in DNA: TGTGCCAGCACACCTACGGGACTAGCGACAGATACGCAGTATTTT.

This clone was seen only once. This CDR3 reads CASSLEGTVSYEQYF. The CDR3 DNA reads as TGTGCCAGCAGCTTAGAAGGGACGGTGTCCTACGAGCAGTACTTC. The chain has TRBV11-2 and TRBJ2-7; D is tentatively TRBD1 or TRBD2 (5 bases each). Per the germline V gene, CDR1 is SGHAT and CDR2 is FQNNGV. With 0 bases removed from V and 1 base from J, the gap between germline ends came to 10 bases. The CDR3 runs to 15 residues.

The chain employs TRBV30 and TRBJ1-1; 9 nucleotides match TRBD1. The germline CDR1 and CDR2 sequences are GTSNPN and SVGIG (reference sequence). The V gene end was trimmed by 5 bases and the J gene end by 3 bases; junction bases not matched to a gene: 1. The CDR3 contains 12 residues. CDR3 protein: CAWYRGHTEAFF. The CDR3 DNA sequence: TGTGCCTGGTACAGGGGGCACACTGAAGCTTTCTTT.

About this clone: Other DNA variants within this sample encode the same CDR3. This sequence joins TRBV6-5 and TRBJ2-1; no clear D gene. The CDR3 length is 15 residues. Germline V gene sequence: CDR1 MNHEY, CDR2 SVGAGI. V shed 0 bases and J shed 0 bases, with 6 bases lying between them. CDR3 amino acids: CASSYSGGSYNEQFF. In DNA form, the CDR3 reads TGTGCCAGCAGTTACTCTGGCGGCTCCTACAATGAGCAGTTCTTC.